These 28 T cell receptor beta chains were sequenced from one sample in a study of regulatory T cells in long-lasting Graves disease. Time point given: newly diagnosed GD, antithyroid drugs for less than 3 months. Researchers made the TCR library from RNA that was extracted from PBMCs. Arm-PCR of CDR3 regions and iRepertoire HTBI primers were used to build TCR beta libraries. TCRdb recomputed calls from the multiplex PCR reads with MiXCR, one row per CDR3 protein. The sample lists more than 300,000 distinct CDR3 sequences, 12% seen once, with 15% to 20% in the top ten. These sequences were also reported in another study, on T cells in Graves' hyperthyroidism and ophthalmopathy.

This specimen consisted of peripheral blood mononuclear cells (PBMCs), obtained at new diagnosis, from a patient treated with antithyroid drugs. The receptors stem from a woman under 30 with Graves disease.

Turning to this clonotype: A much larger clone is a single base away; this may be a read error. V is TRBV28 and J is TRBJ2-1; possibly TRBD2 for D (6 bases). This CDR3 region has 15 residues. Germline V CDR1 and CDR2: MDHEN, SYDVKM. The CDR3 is CASHGSPSDYNEQLF. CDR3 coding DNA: TGTGCCAGCCACGGGAGTCCTAGCGATTACAATGAGCAGCTCTTC.

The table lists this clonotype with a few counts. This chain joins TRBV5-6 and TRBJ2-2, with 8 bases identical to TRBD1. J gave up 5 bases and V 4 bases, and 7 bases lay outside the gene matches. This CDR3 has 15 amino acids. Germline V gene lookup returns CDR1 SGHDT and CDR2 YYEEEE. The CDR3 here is CASSPSWTGTGELFF. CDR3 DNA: TGTGCCAGCAGCCCTTCCTGGACAGGGACCGGGGAGCTGTTTTTT.

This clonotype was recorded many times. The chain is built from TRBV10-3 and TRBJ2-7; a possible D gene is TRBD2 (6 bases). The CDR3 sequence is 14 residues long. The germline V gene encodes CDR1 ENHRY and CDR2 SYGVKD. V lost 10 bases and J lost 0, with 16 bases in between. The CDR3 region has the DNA TGTGCCACCTATCTAGCGCCGAGCTCCTACGAGCAGTACTTC. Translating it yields CATYLAPSSYEQYF.

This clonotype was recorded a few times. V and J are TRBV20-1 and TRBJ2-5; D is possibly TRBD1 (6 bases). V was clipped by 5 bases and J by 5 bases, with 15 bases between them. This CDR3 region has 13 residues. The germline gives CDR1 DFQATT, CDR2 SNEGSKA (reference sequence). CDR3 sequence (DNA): TGCAGTGCTCCACCGGGGACATGGGAGACCCAGTACTTC. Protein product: CSAPPGTWETQYF.

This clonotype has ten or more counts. In DNA, the CDR3 is TGTGCCAGCAGTACTCTTAATCAGCCCCAGCATTTT. Protein sequence: CASSTLNQPQHF. This chain joins TRBV12-3 or TRBV12-4 and TRBJ1-5; the D is unclear. V was clipped by 5 bases and J by 4 bases, with 6 bases between them. The CDR3 loop spans 12 amino acids.

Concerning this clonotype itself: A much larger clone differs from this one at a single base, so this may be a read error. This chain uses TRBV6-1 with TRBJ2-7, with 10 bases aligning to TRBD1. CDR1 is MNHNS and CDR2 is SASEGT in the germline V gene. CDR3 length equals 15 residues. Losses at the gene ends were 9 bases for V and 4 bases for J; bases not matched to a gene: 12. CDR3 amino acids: CASSPGTGEFYEQYF. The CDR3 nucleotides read TGTGCCAGTTCCCCGGGGACAGGGGAGTTTTACGAGCAGTACTTC.

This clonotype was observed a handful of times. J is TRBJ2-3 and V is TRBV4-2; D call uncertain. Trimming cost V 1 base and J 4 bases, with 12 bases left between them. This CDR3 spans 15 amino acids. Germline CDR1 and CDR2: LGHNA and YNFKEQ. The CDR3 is CASSQVRNPPDTQYF. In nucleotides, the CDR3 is TGTGCCAGCAGCCAAGTTCGAAATCCCCCAGATACGCAGTATTTT.

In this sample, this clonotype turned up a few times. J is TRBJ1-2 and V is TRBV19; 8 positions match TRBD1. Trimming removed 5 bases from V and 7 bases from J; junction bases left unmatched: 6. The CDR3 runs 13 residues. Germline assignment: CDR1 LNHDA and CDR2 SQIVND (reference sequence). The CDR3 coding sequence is TGTGCCAGTAGTTTCCCGGGACAGGCTGGCTACACCTTC. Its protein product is CASSFPGQAGYTF.

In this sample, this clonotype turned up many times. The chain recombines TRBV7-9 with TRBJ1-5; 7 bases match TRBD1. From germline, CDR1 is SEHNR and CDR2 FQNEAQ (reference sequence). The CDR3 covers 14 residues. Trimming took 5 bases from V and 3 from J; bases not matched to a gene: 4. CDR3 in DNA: TGTGCCAGCAGCCGACAGGGCTACAATCAGCCCCAGCATTTT. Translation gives CASSRQGYNQPQHF.

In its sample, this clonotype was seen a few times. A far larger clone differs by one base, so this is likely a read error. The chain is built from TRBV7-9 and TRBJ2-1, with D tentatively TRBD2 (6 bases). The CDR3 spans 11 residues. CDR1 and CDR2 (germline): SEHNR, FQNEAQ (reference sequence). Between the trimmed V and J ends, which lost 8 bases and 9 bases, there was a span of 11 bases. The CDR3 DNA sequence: TGTGCCAGCGGGAGGAGCAGTGAGCAGTTCTTC. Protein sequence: CASGRSSEQFF.

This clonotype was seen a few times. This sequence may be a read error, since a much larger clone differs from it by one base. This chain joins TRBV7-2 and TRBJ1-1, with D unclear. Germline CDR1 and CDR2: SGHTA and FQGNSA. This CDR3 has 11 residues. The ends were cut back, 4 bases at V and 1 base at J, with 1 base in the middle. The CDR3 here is CASSWNTEAFF. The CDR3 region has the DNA TGTGCCAGCAGCTGGAACACTGAAGCTTTCTTT.

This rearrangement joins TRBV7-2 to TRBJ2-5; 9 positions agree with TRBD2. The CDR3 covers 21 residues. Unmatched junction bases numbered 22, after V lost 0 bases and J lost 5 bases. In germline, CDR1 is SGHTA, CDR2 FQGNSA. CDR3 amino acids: CASSLAAASGALRGSWETQYF. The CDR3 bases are TGTGCCAGCAGCTTAGCCGCGGCTAGCGGGGCCCTTAGGGGAAGTTGGGAGACCCAGTACTTC.

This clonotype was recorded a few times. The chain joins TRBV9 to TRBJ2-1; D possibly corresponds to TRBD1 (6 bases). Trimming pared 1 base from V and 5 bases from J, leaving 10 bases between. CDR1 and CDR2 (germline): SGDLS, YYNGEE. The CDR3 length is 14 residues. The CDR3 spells CASSVFTGNNEQFF. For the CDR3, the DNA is TGTGCCAGCAGCGTATTCACAGGGAACAATGAGCAGTTCTTC.

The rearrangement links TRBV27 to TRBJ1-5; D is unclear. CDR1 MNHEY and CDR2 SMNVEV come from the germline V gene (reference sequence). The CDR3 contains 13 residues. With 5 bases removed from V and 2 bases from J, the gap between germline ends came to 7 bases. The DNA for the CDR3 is TGTGCCAGCAGTGTTTGGGGCAATCAGCCCCAGCATTTT. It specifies CASSVWGNQPQHF.

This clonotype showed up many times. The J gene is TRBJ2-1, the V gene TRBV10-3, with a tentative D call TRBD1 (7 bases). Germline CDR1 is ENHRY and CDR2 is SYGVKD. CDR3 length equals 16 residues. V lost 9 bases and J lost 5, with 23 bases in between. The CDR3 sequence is CAIRLEQGTPHNEQFF. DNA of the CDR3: TGTGCCATAAGACTAGAACAGGGGACCCCTCACAATGAGCAGTTCTTC.

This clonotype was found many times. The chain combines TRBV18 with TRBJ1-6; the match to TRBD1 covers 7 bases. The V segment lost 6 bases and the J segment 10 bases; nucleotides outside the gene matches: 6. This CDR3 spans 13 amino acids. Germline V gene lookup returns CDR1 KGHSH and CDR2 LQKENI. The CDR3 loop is CASSNTGESPLHF. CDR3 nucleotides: TGTGCCAGCTCGAATACAGGGGAATCACCCCTCCACTTT. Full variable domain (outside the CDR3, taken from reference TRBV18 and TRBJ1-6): NAGVMQNPRHLVRRRGQEARLRCSPMKGHSHVYWYRQLPEEGLKFMVYLQKENIIDESGMPKERFSAEFPKEGPSILRIQQVVRGDSAAYFCASSNTGESPLHFGNGTRLTVT.

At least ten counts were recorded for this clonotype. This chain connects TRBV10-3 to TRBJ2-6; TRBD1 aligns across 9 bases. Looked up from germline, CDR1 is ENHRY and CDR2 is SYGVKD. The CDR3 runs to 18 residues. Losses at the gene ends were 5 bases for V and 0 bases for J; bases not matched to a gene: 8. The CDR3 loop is CAISYRDREISGANVLTF. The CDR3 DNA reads TGTGCCATCAGTTACCGGGACAGGGAAATCTCTGGGGCCAACGTCCTGACTTTC.

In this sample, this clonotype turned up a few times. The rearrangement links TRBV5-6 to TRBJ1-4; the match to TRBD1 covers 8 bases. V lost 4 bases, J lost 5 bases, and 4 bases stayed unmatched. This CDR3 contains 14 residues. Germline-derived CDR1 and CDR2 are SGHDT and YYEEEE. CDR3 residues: CASSPGQDNEKLFF. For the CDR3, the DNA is TGTGCCAGCAGCCCGGGACAGGACAATGAAAAACTGTTTTTT.

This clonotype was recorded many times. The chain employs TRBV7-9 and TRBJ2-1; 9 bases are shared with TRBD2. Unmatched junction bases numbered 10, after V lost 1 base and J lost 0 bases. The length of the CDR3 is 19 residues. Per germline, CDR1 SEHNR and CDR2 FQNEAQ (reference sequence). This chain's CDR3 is CASSLGSGGRAGSYNEQFF. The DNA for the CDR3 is TGTGCCAGCAGCTTAGGCTCTGGCGGGAGGGCTGGCTCCTACAATGAGCAGTTCTTC.

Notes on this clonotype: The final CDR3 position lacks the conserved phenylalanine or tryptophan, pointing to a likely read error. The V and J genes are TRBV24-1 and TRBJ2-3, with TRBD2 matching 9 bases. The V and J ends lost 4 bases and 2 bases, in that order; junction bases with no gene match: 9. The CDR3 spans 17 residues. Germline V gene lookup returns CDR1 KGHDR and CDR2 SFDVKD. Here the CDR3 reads CATSDPVAGANTDTQYL. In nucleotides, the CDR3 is TGTGCCACCAGTGACCCCGTAGCGGGGGCGAACACAGATACGCAGTATCTT.

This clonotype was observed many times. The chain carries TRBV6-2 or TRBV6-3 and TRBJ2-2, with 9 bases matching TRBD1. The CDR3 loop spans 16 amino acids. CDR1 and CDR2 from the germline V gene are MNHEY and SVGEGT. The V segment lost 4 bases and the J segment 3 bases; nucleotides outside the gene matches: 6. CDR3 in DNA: TGTGCCAGCAGTTCGGCCGACAGGGGGTACACCGGGGAGCTGTTTTTT. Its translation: CASSSADRGYTGELFF.

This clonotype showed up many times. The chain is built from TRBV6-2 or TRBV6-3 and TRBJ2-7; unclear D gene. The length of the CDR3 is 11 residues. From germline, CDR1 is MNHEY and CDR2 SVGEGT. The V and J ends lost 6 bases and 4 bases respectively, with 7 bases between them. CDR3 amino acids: CASRTDYEQYF. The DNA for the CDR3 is TGTGCCAGCAGAACTGATTACGAGCAGTACTTC.

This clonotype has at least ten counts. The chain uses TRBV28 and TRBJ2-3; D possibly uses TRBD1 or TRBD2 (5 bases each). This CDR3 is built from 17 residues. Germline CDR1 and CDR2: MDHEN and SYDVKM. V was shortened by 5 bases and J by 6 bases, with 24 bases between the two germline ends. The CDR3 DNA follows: TGTGCCAGCAGTCCCCCTGGCCGGGACCCCGCACGGGATACGCAGTATTTT. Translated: CASSPPGRDPARDTQYF.

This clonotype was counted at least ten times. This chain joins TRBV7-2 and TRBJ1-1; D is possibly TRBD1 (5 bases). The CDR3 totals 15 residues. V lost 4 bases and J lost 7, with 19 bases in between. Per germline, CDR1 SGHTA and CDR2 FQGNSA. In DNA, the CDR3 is TGTGCCAGCAGCTCCGCCGCCACAGGAATGATTGAAGCTTTCTTT. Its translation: CASSSAATGMIEAFF.

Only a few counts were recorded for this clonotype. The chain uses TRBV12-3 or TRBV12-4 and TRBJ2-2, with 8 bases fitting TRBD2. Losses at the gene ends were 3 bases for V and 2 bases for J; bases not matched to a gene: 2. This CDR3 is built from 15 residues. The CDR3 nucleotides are TGTGCCAGCAGTTTGGGGACTAGAAACACCGGGGAGCTGTTTTTT. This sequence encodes CASSLGTRNTGELFF.

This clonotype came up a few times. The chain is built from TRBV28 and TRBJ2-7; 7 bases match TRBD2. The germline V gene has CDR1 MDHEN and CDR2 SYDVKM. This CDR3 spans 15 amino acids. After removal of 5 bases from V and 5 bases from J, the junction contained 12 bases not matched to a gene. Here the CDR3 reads CASSAGSGYTHEQYF. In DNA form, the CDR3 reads TGTGCCAGCAGTGCCGGTAGCGGGTATACCCACGAGCAGTACTTC.

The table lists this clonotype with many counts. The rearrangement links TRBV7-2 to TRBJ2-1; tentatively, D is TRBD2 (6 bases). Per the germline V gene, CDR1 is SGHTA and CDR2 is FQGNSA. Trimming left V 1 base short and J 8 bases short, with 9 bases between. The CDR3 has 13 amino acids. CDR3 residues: CASSLDGSDEQFF. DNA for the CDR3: TGTGCCAGCAGCTTAGACGGGAGTGATGAGCAGTTCTTC.

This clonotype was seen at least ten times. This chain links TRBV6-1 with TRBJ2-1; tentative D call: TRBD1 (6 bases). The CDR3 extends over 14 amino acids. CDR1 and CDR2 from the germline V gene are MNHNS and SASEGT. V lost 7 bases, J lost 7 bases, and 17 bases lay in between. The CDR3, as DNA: TGTGCCAGCATGATATTCCAGGGGAAGAATGAGCAGTTCTTC. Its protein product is CASMIFQGKNEQFF.